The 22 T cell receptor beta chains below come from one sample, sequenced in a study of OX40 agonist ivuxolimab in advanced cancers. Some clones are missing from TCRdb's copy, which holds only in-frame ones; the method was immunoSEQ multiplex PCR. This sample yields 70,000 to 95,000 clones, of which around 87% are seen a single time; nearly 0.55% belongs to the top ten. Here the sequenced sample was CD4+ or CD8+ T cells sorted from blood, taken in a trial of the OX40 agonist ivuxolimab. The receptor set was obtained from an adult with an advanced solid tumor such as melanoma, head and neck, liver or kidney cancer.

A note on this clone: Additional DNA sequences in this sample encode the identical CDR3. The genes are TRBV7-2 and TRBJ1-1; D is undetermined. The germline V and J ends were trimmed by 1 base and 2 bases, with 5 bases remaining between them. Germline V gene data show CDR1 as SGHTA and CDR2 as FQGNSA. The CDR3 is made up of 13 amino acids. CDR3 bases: TGTGCCAGCAGCTTAGGGAGAAACACTGAAGCTTTCTTT. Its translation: CASSLGRNTEAFF.

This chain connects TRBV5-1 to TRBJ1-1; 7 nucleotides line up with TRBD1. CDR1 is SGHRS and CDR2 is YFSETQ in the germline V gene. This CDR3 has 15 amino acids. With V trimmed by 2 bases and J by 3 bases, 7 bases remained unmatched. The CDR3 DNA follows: TGCGCCAGCAGCTTCCTCGGCAGGGGGGACACTGAAGCTTTCTTT. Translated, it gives CASSFLGRGDTEAFF.

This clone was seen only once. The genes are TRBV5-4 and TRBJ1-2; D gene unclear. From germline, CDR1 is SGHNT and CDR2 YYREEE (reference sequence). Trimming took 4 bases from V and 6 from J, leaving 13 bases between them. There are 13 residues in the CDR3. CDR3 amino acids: CASSPTRAHGYTF. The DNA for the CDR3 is TGTGCCAGCAGCCCCACCCGGGCCCATGGCTACACCTTC.

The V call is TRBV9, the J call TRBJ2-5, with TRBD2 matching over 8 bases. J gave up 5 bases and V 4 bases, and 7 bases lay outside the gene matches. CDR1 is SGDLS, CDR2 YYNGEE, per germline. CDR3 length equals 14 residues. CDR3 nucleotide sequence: TGTGCCAGCAGCCGGGGGGGCGTTTCTGAGACCCAGTACTTC. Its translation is CASSRGGVSETQYF.

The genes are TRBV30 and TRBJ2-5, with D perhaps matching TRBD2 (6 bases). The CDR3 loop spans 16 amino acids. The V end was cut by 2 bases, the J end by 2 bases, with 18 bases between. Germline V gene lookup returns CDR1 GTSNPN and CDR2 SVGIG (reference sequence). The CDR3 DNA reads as TGTGCCTGGAGTCTCTCGGCCGGGACTTGGCAAGAGACCCAGTACTTC. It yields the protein CAWSLSAGTWQETQYF.

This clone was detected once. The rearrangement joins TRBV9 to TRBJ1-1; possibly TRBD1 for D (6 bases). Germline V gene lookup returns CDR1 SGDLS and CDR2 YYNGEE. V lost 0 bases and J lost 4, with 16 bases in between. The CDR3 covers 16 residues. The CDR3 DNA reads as TGTGCCAGCAGCGTAGCCAGGGGAGTGCTCTCCACTGAAGCTTTCTTT. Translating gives CASSVARGVLSTEAFF.

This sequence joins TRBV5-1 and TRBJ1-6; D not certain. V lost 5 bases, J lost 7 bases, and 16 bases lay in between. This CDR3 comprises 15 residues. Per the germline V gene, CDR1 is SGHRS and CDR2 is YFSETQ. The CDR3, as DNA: TGCGCCAGCAGTCCTATGGCGCCGGGGAATTCACCCCTCCACTTT. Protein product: CASSPMAPGNSPLHF.

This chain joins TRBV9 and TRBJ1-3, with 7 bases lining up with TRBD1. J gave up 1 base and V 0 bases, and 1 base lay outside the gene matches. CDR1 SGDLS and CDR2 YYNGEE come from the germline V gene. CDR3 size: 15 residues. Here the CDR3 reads CASSVATGSGNTIYF. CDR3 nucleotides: TGTGCCAGCAGCGTAGCGACAGGGTCTGGAAACACCATATATTTT. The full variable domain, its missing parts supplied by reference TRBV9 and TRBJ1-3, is DSGVTQTPKHLITATGQRVTLRCSPRSGDLSVYWYQQSLDQGLQFLIQYYNGEERAKGNILERFSAQQFPDLHSELNLSSLELGDSALYFCASSVATGSGNTIYFGEGSWLTVV.

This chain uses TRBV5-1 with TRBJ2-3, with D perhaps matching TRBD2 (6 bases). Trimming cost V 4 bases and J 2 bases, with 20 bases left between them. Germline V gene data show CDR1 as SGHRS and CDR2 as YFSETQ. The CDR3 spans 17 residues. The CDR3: CASSRDQSGSNTDTQYF. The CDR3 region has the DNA TGCGCCAGCAGCCGGGACCAGAGCGGGTCAAACACAGATACGCAGTATTTT.

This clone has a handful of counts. Written as DNA, the CDR3 is TGTGCCAGCAGCACCGGGACAGCCACAGATACGCAGTATTTT. Its protein is CASSTGTATDTQYF. The rearrangement joins TRBV5-4 to TRBJ2-3; 7 bases align to TRBD1. CDR1 is SGHNT and CDR2 is YYREEE in the germline V gene (reference sequence). V was pared by 4 bases and J by 2 bases, with 4 bases of the junction left unmatched. The CDR3 runs to 14 residues.

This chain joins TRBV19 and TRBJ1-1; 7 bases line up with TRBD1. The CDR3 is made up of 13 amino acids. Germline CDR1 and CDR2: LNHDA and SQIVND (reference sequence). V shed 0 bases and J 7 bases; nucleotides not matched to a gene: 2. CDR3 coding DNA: TGTGCCAGTAGTATAGATAGGACAGGTGAAGCTTTCTTT. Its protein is CASSIDRTGEAFF.

CDR3 residues: CASSFGQGTTNEKLFF. The CDR3 bases are TGTGCCAGCAGCTTCGGACAGGGAACAACTAATGAAAAACTGTTTTTT. The chain couples TRBV7-2 to TRBJ1-4, with 8 bases fitting TRBD1. The CDR3 is made up of 16 amino acids. The germline V gene has CDR1 SGHTA and CDR2 FQGNSA. With V trimmed by 3 bases and J by 0 bases, 3 bases remained unmatched.

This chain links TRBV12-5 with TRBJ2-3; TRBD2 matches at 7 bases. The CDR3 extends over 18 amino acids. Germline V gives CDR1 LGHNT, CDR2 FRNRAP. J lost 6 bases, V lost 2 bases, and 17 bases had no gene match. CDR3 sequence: CASGLQYGEGDGTDTQYF. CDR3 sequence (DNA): TGTGCTAGTGGTTTGCAATACGGGGAGGGCGACGGAACGGATACGCAGTATTTT. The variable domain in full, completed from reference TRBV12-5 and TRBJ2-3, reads DARVTQTPRHKVTEMGQEVTMRCQPILGHNTVFWYRQTMMQGLELLAYFRNRAPLDDSGMPKDRFSAEMPDATLATLKIQPSEPRDSAVYFCASGLQYGEGDGTDTQYFGPGTRLTVL.

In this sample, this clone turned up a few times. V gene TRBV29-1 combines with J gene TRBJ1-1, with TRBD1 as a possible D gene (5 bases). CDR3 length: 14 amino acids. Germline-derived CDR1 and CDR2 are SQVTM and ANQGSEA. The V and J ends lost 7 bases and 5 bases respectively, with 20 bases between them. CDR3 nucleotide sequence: TGCAGCGCCCGGGACGTCACCGGCGGGACTGAAGCTTTCTTT. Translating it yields CSARDVTGGTEAFF.

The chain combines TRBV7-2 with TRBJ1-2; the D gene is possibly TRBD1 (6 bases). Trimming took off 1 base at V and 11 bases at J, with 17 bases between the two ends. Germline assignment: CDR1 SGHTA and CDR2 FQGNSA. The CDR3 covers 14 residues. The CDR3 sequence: CASSLERGGSPYTF. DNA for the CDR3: TGTGCCAGCAGCTTAGAAAGAGGGGGGTCCCCTTACACCTTC. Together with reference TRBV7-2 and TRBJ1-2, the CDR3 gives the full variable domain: GAGVSQSPSNKVTEKGKDVELRCDPISGHTALYWYRQSLGQGLEFLIYFQGNSAPDKSGLPSDRFSAERTGGSVSTLTIQRTQQEDSAVYLCASSLERGGSPYTFGSGTRLTVV.

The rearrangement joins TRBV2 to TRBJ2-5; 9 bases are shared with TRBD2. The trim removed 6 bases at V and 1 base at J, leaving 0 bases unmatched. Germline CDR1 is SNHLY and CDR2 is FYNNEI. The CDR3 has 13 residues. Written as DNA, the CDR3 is TGTGCCAGCAGGGGACTAGCCCAAGAGACCCAGTACTTC. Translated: CASRGLAQETQYF.

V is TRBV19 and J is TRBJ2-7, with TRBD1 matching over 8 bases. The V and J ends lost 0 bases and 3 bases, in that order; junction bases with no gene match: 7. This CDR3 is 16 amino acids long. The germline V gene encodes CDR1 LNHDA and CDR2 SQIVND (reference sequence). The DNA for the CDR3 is TGTGCCAGTAGTATAGAGGACAGGGACGGGGACTACGAGCAGTACTTC. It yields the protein CASSIEDRDGDYEQYF.

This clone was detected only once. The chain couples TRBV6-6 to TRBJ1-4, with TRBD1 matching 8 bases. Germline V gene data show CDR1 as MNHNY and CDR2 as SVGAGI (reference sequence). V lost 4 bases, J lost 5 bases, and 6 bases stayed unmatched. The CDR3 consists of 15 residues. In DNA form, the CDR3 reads TGTGCCAGCAGTTTAAACAGGGGGACAAATGAAAAACTGTTTTTT. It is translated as CASSLNRGTNEKLFF.

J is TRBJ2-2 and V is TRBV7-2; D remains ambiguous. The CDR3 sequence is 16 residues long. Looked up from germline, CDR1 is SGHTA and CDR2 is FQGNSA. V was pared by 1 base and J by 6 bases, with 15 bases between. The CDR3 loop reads CASSLGGTTQPGELFF. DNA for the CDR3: TGTGCCAGCAGCTTAGGGGGAACTACCCAGCCCGGGGAGCTGTTTTTT.

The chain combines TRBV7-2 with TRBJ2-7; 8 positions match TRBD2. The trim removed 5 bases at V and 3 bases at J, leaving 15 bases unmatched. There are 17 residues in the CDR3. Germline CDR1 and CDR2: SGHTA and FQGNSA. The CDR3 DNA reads TGTGCCAGCAGCCGGACCCTTTGGGCGGGAGGTCTCTACGAGCAGTACTTC. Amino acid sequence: CASSRTLWAGGLYEQYF.

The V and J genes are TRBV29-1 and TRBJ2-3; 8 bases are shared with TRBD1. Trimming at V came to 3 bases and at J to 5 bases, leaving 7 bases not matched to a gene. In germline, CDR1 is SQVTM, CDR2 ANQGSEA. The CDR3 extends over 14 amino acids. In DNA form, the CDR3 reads TGCAGCGTTGATGGCAGGGGGCAAGGAGATACGCAGTATTTT. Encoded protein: CSVDGRGQGDTQYF.

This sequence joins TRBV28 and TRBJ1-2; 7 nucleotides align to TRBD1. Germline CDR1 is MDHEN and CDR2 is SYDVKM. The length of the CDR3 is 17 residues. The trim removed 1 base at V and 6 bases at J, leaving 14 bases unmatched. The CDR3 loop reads CASSLLGRQGGLDGYTF. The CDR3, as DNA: TGTGCCAGCAGTTTATTGGGTCGACAGGGTGGCCTAGATGGCTACACCTTC.